This T cell receptor beta chain was sequenced for a study of response to subunit inactivated influenza vaccine. On this clonotype itself: Its specificity is not known.

The CDR3 covers 15 residues. Germline V CDR1 and CDR2: SGHTA, FQGNSA. V shed 0 bases, J shed 5 bases, and the junction held 2 bases outside the gene matches. TCRdb reprocessed the RT-PCR reads with MiXCR, giving one entry per CDR3 protein. The sample consists of 500,000 or so distinct CDR3 sequences, 16% of them appearing once. Study conclusions and caveats: Authors suggested each seasonal flu vaccination may recruit only limited numbers of new T cells.

This specimen was CD4+ T cells sorted from PBMCs, taken less than 25 months after vaccination. The gene calls are TRBV7-2 and TRBJ1-5, with 9 bases identical to TRBD1. The origin of this receptor is a man aged 50-75 years who received an inactivated influenza vaccine. CDR3 nucleotides: TGTGCCAGCAGCTTAGCGGGACAGGGCTATCAGCCCCAGCATTTT. Residues: CASSLAGQGYQPQHF.